A single sample gave rise to the 4 T cell receptor beta chains below, sequenced in a study of blood T cells in healthy people across ages. Next came a second PCR, run for about 7 to 12 cycles, which used a sample-barcoded 5' primer along with a J-beta primer mix. TCRdb reanalysed the 5' RACE reads using MiXCR and keeps one entry per CDR3 protein. This sample has 1,500,000 or so distinct CDR3 sequences; approximately 39% occur once, and the top ten carry less than 5%. Sequences were obtained from blood. Receptors originate from a woman aged 18 to 35 in good health.

The chain uses TRBV2 and TRBJ2-2; a weak D match, TRBD1 (6 bases). The germline CDR1 and CDR2 sequences are SNHLY and FYNNEI. The CDR3 spans 15 residues. V was cut by 6 bases and J by 2 bases, with 13 bases left in between. The CDR3 region has the DNA TGTGCCAGCAGATCGGGACAAACTAACACCGGGGAGCTGTTTTTT. This sequence encodes CASRSGQTNTGELFF.

The genes are TRBV12-3 or TRBV12-4 and TRBJ1-4; D remains unclear. Trimming stripped 0 bases from V and 8 bases from J, with 7 bases between. The CDR3 totals 13 residues. CDR3 loop: CASSLARSEKLFF. CDR3 DNA: TGTGCCAGCAGTTTAGCGCGGTCCGAAAAACTGTTTTTT.

The chain employs TRBV7-9 and TRBJ2-1; tentatively, D is TRBD1 (5 bases). The germline gives CDR1 SEHNR, CDR2 FQNEAQ (reference sequence). V was trimmed by 0 bases and J by 0 bases, leaving 9 bases between them. The CDR3 has 16 residues. CDR3 amino acids: CASSLAVDISYNEQFF. The CDR3 region has the DNA TGTGCCAGCAGCTTAGCTGTGGACATCTCCTACAATGAGCAGTTCTTC.

The chain joins TRBV20-1 to TRBJ1-1, with a tentative D call TRBD1 (6 bases). V was clipped by 1 base and J by 1 base, with 10 bases between them. Germline V gene lookup returns CDR1 DFQATT and CDR2 SNEGSKA (reference sequence). There are 14 residues in the CDR3. DNA for the CDR3: TGCAGTGCTAGAGCCCCGACAGGGAACACTGAAGCTTTCTTT. Translating it yields CSARAPTGNTEAFF.